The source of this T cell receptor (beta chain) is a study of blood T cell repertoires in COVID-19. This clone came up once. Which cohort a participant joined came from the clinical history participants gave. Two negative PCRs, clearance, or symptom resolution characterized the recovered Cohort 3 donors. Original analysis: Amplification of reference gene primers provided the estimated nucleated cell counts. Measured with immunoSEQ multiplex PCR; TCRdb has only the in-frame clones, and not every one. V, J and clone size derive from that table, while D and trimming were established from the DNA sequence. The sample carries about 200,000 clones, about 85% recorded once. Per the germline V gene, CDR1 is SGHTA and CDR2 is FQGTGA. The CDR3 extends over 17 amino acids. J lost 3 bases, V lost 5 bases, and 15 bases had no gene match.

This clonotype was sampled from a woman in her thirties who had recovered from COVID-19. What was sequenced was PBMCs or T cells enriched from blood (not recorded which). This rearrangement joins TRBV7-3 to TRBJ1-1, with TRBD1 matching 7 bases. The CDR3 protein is CASSITGQPPEDTEAFF. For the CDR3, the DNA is TGTGCCAGCAGCATCACGGGACAGCCCCCCGAGGACACTGAAGCTTTCTTT.